Here is one T cell receptor beta chain with its context. Trimming left V 5 bases short and J 0 bases short, with 8 bases between. Germline V gene lookup returns CDR1 SGHNT and CDR2 YENEEA. The CDR3 is 14 residues long. This sample stems from a study of blood T cell repertoires in COVID-19. Per the original methods: Reference gene primer amplification gave nucleated cell count estimates. Profiled with immunoSEQ multiplex PCR; TCRdb holds only in-frame clones, not every one. V and J calls and clone size come straight from that table; D and trimming were deduced from the DNA. The data contain about 74,000 clones, about 84% of them singletons.

This chain uses TRBV11-3 with TRBJ2-1; D might be TRBD1 (5 bases). The clonotype comes from a human donor in a cohort sampled during active COVID-19. The specimen was peripheral blood. The CDR3 loop is CASSGASSYNEQFF. The CDR3 DNA sequence: TGTGCCAGCAGCGGGGCTAGCTCCTACAATGAGCAGTTCTTC.